In its sample, the clone carrying this T cell receptor (beta chain) was seen a few times. What it binds is unknown. These data originate in a study of identical twins. Study conclusions and caveats: Compared with unrelated sharing, twin-shared out-of-frame alpha sequences had more low-probability sequences. Carriage of fewer insertions was seen in abundant cord blood beta clonotypes, whereas memory repertoires showed none. The study found that models underestimated out-of-frame TCR alpha sharing in monozygotic twins.

Germline CDR1 and CDR2: MNHEY and SMNVEV (reference sequence). The CDR3 has 16 amino acids. Between the trimmed V and J ends, which lost 7 bases and 3 bases, there was a span of 18 bases. Template switching created a universal primer site, and the cDNA included unique molecular identifiers. A single record per CDR3 protein comes from TCRdb applying MiXCR to the 5' RACE reads. In the table there are about 240,000 distinct CDR3 sequences, 6% to 8% of which are singletons. The sample was also linked to a second study, of yellow fever vaccine responses in identical twins.

The sample consisted of CD8+ T cells sorted from blood. The genes are TRBV27 and TRBJ2-2, with TRBD2 as a possible D gene (5 bases). The TCR sequence derives from a woman in her late teens or twenties in good health. The CDR3 coding sequence is TGTGCCAGCAATCTTAATCGGCTAGCAGACACCGGGGAGCTGTTTTTT. It specifies CASNLNRLADTGELFF.